This TCR beta chain comes out of a study of Graves' ophthalmopathy and Graves' hyperthyroidism. Study conclusions and caveats: Ophthalmopathy progression predictions by the model showed approximately 79% specificity and 70.59% sensitivity. Blood also carried most expanded thyroid clonotypes exceeding 0.001 frequency. In separating ophthalmopathy from stable hyperthyroidism, a 13-signature model achieved nearly 90% sensitivity and approximately 80% specificity.

There are a few counts of this clonotype. What it binds is unknown. Researchers took RNA transcripts and amplified TCR beta CDR3 regions from them. RT-PCR with HTBI primers came first, then second-round multiplex PCR. Each CDR3 protein gets one entry after TCRdb re-called the multiplex PCR reads with MiXCR. Found here are about 210,000 distinct CDR3 sequences, 25% to 30% of them singletons; the top ten hold approximately 9.1%. V was pared by 7 bases and J by 2 bases, with 15 bases between. The germline CDR1 and CDR2 sequences are MDHEN and SYDVKM. The CDR3 extends over 14 amino acids. This sequence was found in a man in his fifties or sixties with Graves' ophthalmopathy. Material: peripheral blood. The chain joins TRBV28 to TRBJ2-7; maybe TRBD1 (6 bases). In DNA, the CDR3 is TGTGCCAGCACCTTAAGTGACAGGCCCTACGAGCAGTACTTC. This sequence encodes CASTLSDRPYEQYF.